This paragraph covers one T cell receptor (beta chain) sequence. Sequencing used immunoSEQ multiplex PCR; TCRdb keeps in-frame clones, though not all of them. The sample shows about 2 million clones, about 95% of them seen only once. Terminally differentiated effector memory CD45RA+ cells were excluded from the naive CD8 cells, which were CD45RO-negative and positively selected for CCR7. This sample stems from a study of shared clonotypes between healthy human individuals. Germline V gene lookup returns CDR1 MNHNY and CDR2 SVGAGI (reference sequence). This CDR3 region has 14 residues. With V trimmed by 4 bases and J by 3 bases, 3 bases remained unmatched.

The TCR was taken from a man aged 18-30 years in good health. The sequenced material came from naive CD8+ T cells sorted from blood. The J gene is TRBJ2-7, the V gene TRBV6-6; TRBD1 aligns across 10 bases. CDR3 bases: TGTGCCAGCAGTTCCGGGACAGGGGACTACGAGCAGTACTTC. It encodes CASSSGTGDYEQYF.